Presented here are 22 T cell receptor beta chains from one specimen sequenced in a study of T-cell memory formation after mild COVID-19. TCRdb recomputed calls from the 5' RACE reads with MiXCR, one row per CDR3 protein. This sample has 250,000 or so distinct CDR3 sequences, with roughly 18% found just once. The specimen sequenced was PBMCs or a T cell subset sorted from them (not recorded which). These receptors were obtained from a man between 18 and 35 years old who had mild COVID-19 (a few samples of this study predate the infection). Cell type and time point are not known.

This clonotype has more than one count but fewer than ten. The chain combines TRBV27 with TRBJ2-1; D perhaps matches TRBD2 (6 bases). CDR3 length: 15 amino acids. CDR1 is MNHEY and CDR2 is SMNVEV in the germline V gene (reference sequence). Deletions cut 6 bases from V and 4 bases from J, with 16 bases between. This chain's CDR3 is CASRADKGGYNEQFF. CDR3 sequence (DNA): TGTGCCAGCAGGGCAGACAAGGGAGGTTACAATGAGCAGTTCTTC.

The chain combines TRBV4-1 with TRBJ2-5; 8 bases align to TRBD2. Per germline, CDR1 MGHRA and CDR2 YSYEKL. V was pared by 3 bases and J by 1 base, with 10 bases of the junction left unmatched. The CDR3 runs to 17 residues. DNA of the CDR3: TGCGCCAGCAGCCAGGGGGGTCGAGCGGGGGTCCAAGAGACCCAGTACTTC. Its translation: CASSQGGRAGVQETQYF.

The V call is TRBV29-1, the J call TRBJ2-7; D is perhaps TRBD1 (7 bases). CDR3 length: 14 residues. Per the germline V gene, CDR1 is SQVTM and CDR2 is ANQGSEA. The V and J ends lost 8 bases and 3 bases respectively, with 20 bases between them. The CDR3, as DNA: TGCAGCTCGGGAGACAGGGATCCGCACTACGAGCAGTACTTC. It translates to CSSGDRDPHYEQYF.

This sequence joins TRBV4-1 and TRBJ1-1; 9 bases map to TRBD1. The CDR3 has 15 residues. Germline CDR1 and CDR2: MGHRA and YSYEKL. Losses at the gene ends were 3 bases for V and 6 bases for J; bases not matched to a gene: 8. CDR3 protein: CASSQAGTGRSEAFF. CDR3 in DNA: TGCGCCAGCAGCCAGGCTGGGACAGGGAGATCTGAAGCTTTCTTT.

The chain uses TRBV7-9 and TRBJ1-1, with D hard to call. Germline values: CDR1 SEHNR, CDR2 FQNEAQ (reference sequence). The CDR3 consists of 13 residues. V was clipped by 0 bases and J by 11 bases, with 13 bases between them. CDR3 nucleotide sequence: TGTGCCAGCAGCTTAGCGGCGGCGATGACGGCTTTCTTT. Its protein is CASSLAAAMTAFF.

This clonotype was found many times. The V gene is TRBV4-1, the J gene TRBJ1-2; D is unclear. Looked up from germline, CDR1 is MGHRA and CDR2 is YSYEKL. There are 14 residues in the CDR3. The V end was cut by 1 base, the J end by 6 bases, with 12 bases between. The CDR3 reads CASSQGVQRNGYTF. Here the CDR3 DNA reads TGCGCCAGCAGCCAAGGTGTTCAAAGGAATGGCTACACCTTC.

This chain uses TRBV7-8 with TRBJ2-1; D remains ambiguous. Germline V gene data show CDR1 as SGHVS and CDR2 as FQNEAQ. The CDR3 totals 12 residues. Trimming cost V 1 base and J 6 bases, with 4 bases left between them. CDR3 DNA: TGTGCCAGCAGCTTAGTCCCCAATGAGCAGTTCTTC. Translated: CASSLVPNEQFF.

J is TRBJ2-2 and V is TRBV6-5; D call uncertain. The V gene's germline CDR1 is MNHEY and CDR2 SVGAGI. The CDR3 length is 15 residues. V was cut by 0 bases and J by 1 base, with 6 bases left in between. The CDR3 sequence is CASSYSPENTGELFF. The CDR3, as DNA: TGTGCCAGCAGTTACTCGCCAGAGAACACCGGGGAGCTGTTTTTT.

The chain carries TRBV6-5 and TRBJ2-5; D call uncertain. Germline-derived CDR1 and CDR2 are MNHEY and SVGAGI. Trimming took 1 base from V and 3 from J, leaving 9 bases between them. CDR3 length equals 14 residues. CDR3 loop: CASSYLGAEETQYF. Here the CDR3 DNA reads TGTGCCAGCAGTTACTTGGGCGCAGAAGAGACCCAGTACTTC.

There are a few counts of this clonotype. The V and J genes are TRBV12-3 or TRBV12-4 and TRBJ2-1; 10 bases fit TRBD2. V shed 4 bases and J 12 bases; nucleotides not matched to a gene: 12. The length of the CDR3 is 15 residues. The CDR3 reads CASSWASGGQEVQFF. In nucleotides, the CDR3 is TGTGCCAGCAGTTGGGCTAGCGGGGGCCAGGAGGTGCAGTTCTTC.

This sequence joins TRBV7-6 and TRBJ2-7; maybe TRBD2 (6 bases). Germline V gene sequence: CDR1 SGHVS, CDR2 FNYEAQ. This CDR3 has 15 amino acids. The V gene lost 5 bases and the J gene lost 1 base, with 15 bases spanning the gap. CDR3 in DNA: TGTGCCAGCAGCCCGGGACCGCGGGGATCCTACGAGCAGTACTTC. Encoded protein: CASSPGPRGSYEQYF. The complete variable domain, with remaining parts taken from reference TRBV7-6 and TRBJ2-7, reads GAGVSQSPRYKVTKRGQDVALRCDPISGHVSLYWYRQALGQGPEFLTYFNYEAQQDKSGLPNDRFSAERPEGSISTLTIQRTEQRDSAMYRCASSPGPRGSYEQYFGPGTRLTVT.

This clonotype was counted a few times. This chain joins TRBV12-3 or TRBV12-4 and TRBJ1-1, with D maybe TRBD1 (5 bases). The germline V and J ends were trimmed by 7 bases and 7 bases, with 10 bases remaining between them. This CDR3 region has 11 residues. CDR3 sequence reads: CASNSQGEAFF. As DNA, the CDR3 is TGTGCCAGCAACTCGCAGGGTGAAGCTTTCTTT.

The rearrangement uses TRBV4-2 and TRBJ2-5; maybe TRBD2 (7 bases). CDR1 and CDR2 (germline): LGHNA, YNFKEQ. The V and J ends lost 0 bases and 2 bases respectively, with 10 bases between them. The CDR3 totals 15 residues. CDR3 in amino acids: CASSQEGGEQETQYF. In nucleotides, the CDR3 is TGTGCCAGCAGCCAAGAAGGGGGGGAACAAGAGACCCAGTACTTC.

This clonotype appeared a few times. V usage is TRBV4-1 and J usage is TRBJ2-3, with D possibly called TRBD1 or TRBD2 (7 bases each). V was cut by 3 bases and J by 8 bases, with 18 bases left in between. Germline lookup yields CDR1 MGHRA and CDR2 YSYEKL. The CDR3 has 15 residues. CDR3 in DNA: TGCGCCAGCAGCCAGGGAGGGACAGCCGAGCCTACGCAGTATTTT. Its protein is CASSQGGTAEPTQYF.

The chain is built from TRBV7-3 and TRBJ2-5; D ambiguous. Per the germline V gene, CDR1 is SGHTA and CDR2 is FQGTGA. V lost 2 bases to trimming and J lost 7 bases, with 11 bases between them. CDR3 length: 13 residues. The CDR3 DNA follows: TGTGCCAGCAGCTTACCCGGGTCGGGGACCCAGTACTTC. The encoded protein is CASSLPGSGTQYF.

This chain uses TRBV4-2 with TRBJ2-1; no firm D call. Germline V CDR1 and CDR2: LGHNA, YNFKEQ. The CDR3 runs to 17 residues. V gave up 0 bases and J gave up 3 bases, with 15 bases separating them. CDR3 DNA: TGTGCCAGCAGCCAAGATACGGTAGCCCGGATCTACAATGAGCAGTTCTTC. Protein product: CASSQDTVARIYNEQFF.

The chain carries TRBV7-7 and TRBJ2-1; TRBD1 might be the D (5 bases). Trimming took 5 bases from V and 7 from J, leaving 18 bases between them. The germline V gene has CDR1 SSHAT and CDR2 FNYEAQ (reference sequence). The CDR3 has 15 residues. CDR3 loop: CASSPGTRGLNEQFF. The CDR3 DNA reads TGTGCCAGCAGCCCAGGAACAAGGGGCCTTAATGAGCAGTTCTTC. The variable domain in full, completed from reference TRBV7-7 and TRBJ2-1, reads GAGVSQSPRYKVTKRGQDVTLRCDPISSHATLYWYQQALGQGPEFLTYFNYEAQPDKSGLPSDRFSAERPEGSISTLTIQRTEQRDSAMYRCASSPGTRGLNEQFFGPGTRLTVL.

Only a few counts were recorded for this clonotype. The chain joins TRBV3-1 to TRBJ2-5, with a tentative D call TRBD1 (5 bases). In germline, CDR1 is LGHDT, CDR2 YNNKEL (reference sequence). The CDR3 is 17 residues long. V dropped 1 base and J dropped 2 bases, with 17 bases sitting between them. CDR3 nucleotide sequence: TGTGCCAGCAGCCAAGGCCATCCCTCAGGGTTTCAAGAGACCCAGTACTTC. This encodes CASSQGHPSGFQETQYF.

This clonotype was observed a few times. This chain connects TRBV10-3 to TRBJ1-4, with TRBD1 matching 8 bases. With V trimmed by 4 bases and J by 8 bases, 3 bases remained unmatched. Germline CDR1 ENHRY, CDR2 SYGVKD. This CDR3 has 13 amino acids. The CDR3 nucleotides read TGTGCCATCAGTGTGGGACAGGAGGAAAAACTGTTTTTT. Protein: CAISVGQEEKLFF.

The V gene is TRBV4-3, the J gene TRBJ1-2, with D unresolved. The ends were cut back, 0 bases at V and 1 base at J, with 12 bases in the middle. The CDR3 runs to 16 residues. Germline V gene lookup returns CDR1 LGHNA and CDR2 YSLEER. The CDR3 nucleotides are TGCGCCAGCAGCCAAGATCTGGGCCAGGATAACTATGGCTACACCTTC. Its protein product is CASSQDLGQDNYGYTF.

V gene TRBV4-1 combines with J gene TRBJ2-6; 7 nucleotides match TRBD1. In germline, CDR1 is MGHRA, CDR2 YSYEKL. The CDR3 has 20 amino acids. V lost 1 base, J lost 0 bases, and 12 bases stayed unmatched. In DNA form, the CDR3 reads TGCGCCAGCAGCCAAGGCCGACTCGGGACAGAAAACTCTGGGGCCAACGTCCTGACTTTC. Encoded protein: CASSQGRLGTENSGANVLTF.

The rearrangement links TRBV7-9 to TRBJ2-1; D gene uncertain. The V and J ends lost 3 bases and 2 bases respectively, with 2 bases between them. The CDR3 covers 12 residues. Germline V gene sequence: CDR1 SEHNR, CDR2 FQNEAQ (reference sequence). The CDR3 DNA sequence: TGTGCCAGCAGCTTCCCCTACAATGAGCAGTTCTTC. It is translated as CASSFPYNEQFF.